These 22 T cell receptor gamma chains were all obtained from the same sample, sequenced in a study of intestinal T cells in coeliac disease. Using around 210 ng of biopsy DNA, TRG was amplified with LymphoTrack primers. TCRdb redid the clone calls on the multiplex PCR reads with CATT. The sample consists of several hundred gamma-chain clones, roughly 48% of them appearing once. More than 9 formalin-fixed paraffin-embedded scrolls, each 5 µm thick, supplied each case's genomic DNA. Sequencing was carried out using a duodenal biopsy. These receptor sequences come from a human donor who served as a control with a normal duodenal biopsy, not a healthy volunteer.

This chain uses TRGV2 with TRGJP1. The length of the CDR3 is 17 residues. V gave up 5 bases and J gave up 5 bases; unmatched junction bases: 17. CDR1 is EGSNGY and CDR2 is YDSYNSKV in the germline V gene. CDR3 coding DNA: TGTGCCACCTGGGGACGGGGCCTTTCCCCTACTGGTTGGTTCAAGATATTT. Protein sequence: CATWGRGLSPTGWFKIF.

This clone was observed a handful of times. The protein that TCRdb holds for this DNA derives from a much larger clone and differs from the translated DNA at residue 3, which likely indicates a read error; the protein shown here is translated from the DNA. Other DNA sequences of this sample code for an identical CDR3. This chain links TRGV10 with TRGJ1 or TRGJ2. TRGV10 is reported as an ORF; its role is uncertain. The junction had 9 bases not matched to a gene; V was cut back by 12 bases and J by 3 bases. The CDR3 loop spans 12 amino acids. The DNA of the CDR3 is TGTGCTGCCGTGGGGTCTTATTATAAGAAACTCTTT. It yields the protein CAAVGSYYKKLF.

This chain links TRGV9 with TRGJ1 or TRGJ2. This CDR3 spans 11 amino acids. Trimming cost V 0 bases and J 12 bases; bases outside gene matches: 5. In germline, CDR1 is GITISATS, CDR2 ISYDGTV (reference sequence). The CDR3 sequence: CALWEVLRKLF. CDR3 nucleotide sequence: TGTGCCTTGTGGGAGGTGCTAAGGAAACTCTTT.

The sample holds a few counts of this clone. Relative to the germline gene, one junction end is altered; a read error may explain this. V usage is TRGV2 and J usage is TRGJP2. The CDR3 has 16 residues. In germline, CDR1 is EGSNGY, CDR2 YDSYNSKV. The CDR3, as DNA: TGTGCCACCTGGGGACGGGCCATTAGTAGTGATTGGATCAAGACATTT. Translation: CATWGRAISSDWIKTF.

This clone occurred a few times. This rearrangement joins TRGV10 to TRGJ1 or TRGJ2. TRGV10 is labeled an ORF, and its function is uncertain. The V gene end was trimmed by 13 bases and the J gene end by 10 bases; junction bases not matched to a gene: 11. The CDR3 contains 10 residues. The CDR3 DNA reads as TGTGCTGGCGTGGGATCAAAGAAACTCTTT. As protein: CAGVGSKKLF.

Worth noting for this clone: The amino acid sequence in TCRdb belongs to a much larger clone and departs from this DNA's translation at residue 3, likely a sequencing read error; the sequence shown is translated from the DNA. J is TRGJP2 and V is TRGV11. TRGV11 is classed as an ORF, of uncertain function. The CDR3 totals 16 residues. CDR3 residues: CAYWIRCRISDWIKTF. The CDR3 DNA is TGTGCCTACTGGATTAGGTGCCGGATTAGTGATTGGATCAAGACGTTT.

This chain uses TRGV2 with TRGJP1. This CDR3 comprises 17 residues. Trimming took 12 bases from V and 3 from J; bases not matched to a gene: 22. Germline values: CDR1 EGSNGY, CDR2 YDSYNSKV. The CDR3 DNA sequence: TGTGCCCACCTGGGACGGGGCCTTTTCCCCACTGGTTGGTTCAAGATATTT. This gives the protein CAHLGRGLFPTGWFKIF.

This clone is termed large. The chain combines TRGV2 with TRGJP2. Per germline, CDR1 EGSNGY and CDR2 YDSYNSKV. The CDR3 is made up of 14 amino acids. V was clipped by 2 bases and J by 5 bases; unmatched bases: 5. In nucleotides, the CDR3 is TGTGCCACCTGGGACGCGATCAGTGATTGGATCAAGACGTTT. Encoded protein: CATWDAISDWIKTF.

As for this clone: This DNA translates differently at residue 5 from the TCRdb protein, which is that of a much larger clone; a read error is likely, and the protein shown is the DNA's own translation. V and J are TRGV8 and TRGJP1. Germline loops: CDR1 VENAVY, CDR2 YDSYNSRV. The CDR3 sequence is 13 residues long. The CDR3: CATWGRPDTLKIF. The CDR3 DNA is TGTGCCACCTGGGGTAGGCCTGACACGCTCAAGATATTT.

Regarding this clone: This likely stems from a read error, as it lies one base from a far larger clone. This CDR3 reads CATWDRPRWADYYKKLF. For the CDR3, the DNA is TGTGCCACCTGGGATAGGCCAAGATGGGCAGATTATTATAAGAAGCTCTTT. This rearrangement joins TRGV8 to TRGJ1 or TRGJ2. Germline CDR1 and CDR2: VENAVY and YDSYNSRV. The CDR3 runs to 17 residues.

The V and J genes are TRGV4 and TRGJ1 or TRGJ2. Per the germline V gene, CDR1 is EGSTGY and CDR2 is YDSYTSSV. Trimming removed 2 bases from V and 16 bases from J; junction bases left unmatched: 14. This CDR3 has 12 amino acids. CDR3 residues: CATWDERLRNLF. DNA for the CDR3: TGTGCCACCTGGGATGAACGGTTAAGAAACCTCTTT.

This clone turned up a few times. The TCRdb protein comes from a much larger clone and disagrees with this DNA's translation at residue 8, likely due to a read error; the protein given here is derived from the DNA. The chain has TRGV3 and TRGJ1 or TRGJ2. V lost 0 bases to trimming and J lost 9 bases; unmatched junction nucleotides: 8. This CDR3 is built from 13 residues. Germline CDR1 reads VTNTFY; CDR2 reads YDVSTARD (reference sequence). As DNA, the CDR3 is TGTGCCACCTGGGACAGGCAGGGAATTAAGAAACTCTTT. Encoded protein: CATWDRQGIKKLF.

This sequence joins TRGV8 and TRGJ1 or TRGJ2. The CDR3 runs to 10 residues. Germline trimming cut 12 bases from V and 6 bases from J; bases unmatched to any gene: 8. Germline V gene lookup returns CDR1 VENAVY and CDR2 YDSYNSRV. CDR3 protein: CAPISYKKLF. DNA of the CDR3: TGTGCCCCTATTAGTTATAAGAAACTCTTT.

The chain recombines TRGV3 with TRGJ1 or TRGJ2. CDR1 VTNTFY and CDR2 YDVSTARD come from the germline V gene (reference sequence). The CDR3 loop spans 14 amino acids. This CDR3 reads CAPGTGGSSPKKLF. The DNA of the CDR3 is TGTGCACCTGGGACAGGCGGCTCGAGTCCTAAGAAACTCTTT.

By share, this clone counts as hyperexpanded. V and J are TRGV10 and TRGJ1 or TRGJ2. TRGV10 is an open reading frame whose function is uncertain. There are 14 residues in the CDR3. V lost 10 bases, J lost 2 bases, and 12 bases stayed unmatched. The CDR3 DNA sequence: TGTGCTGCGTTCCATAGGAGGGATTATTATAAGAAACTCTTT. Its translation: CAAFHRRDYYKKLF.

Concerning this clone itself: This DNA's translation and the protein TCRdb lists, from a much larger clone, do not match at residue 5, likely due to a read error; the protein shown is translated from the DNA. The rearrangement uses TRGV3 and TRGJP2. J was trimmed by 7 bases and V by 5 bases; bases with no gene match: 10. This CDR3 spans 14 amino acids. Germline V CDR1 and CDR2: VTNTFY, YDVSTARD (reference sequence). The CDR3 sequence is CATWGTHVDWIKTF. The DNA of the CDR3 is TGTGCCACCTGGGGCACGCATGTTGATTGGATCAAGACGTTT.

This clone counts as hyperexpanded. The rearrangement uses TRGV8 and TRGJP1. Germline V CDR1 and CDR2: VENAVY, YDSYNSRV. Trimming took 0 bases from V and 15 from J; bases not matched to a gene: 10. The CDR3 consists of 13 residues. Here the CDR3 DNA reads TGTGCCACCTGGGATAGGCCTGACACGCTCAAGATATTT. It encodes CATWDRPDTLKIF.

A word on this clone: A far larger clone is off by one base, so a read error is likely. The sample carries other DNA sequences with the same CDR3. The CDR3 region is CATWDRPNSYKKLF. The DNA for the CDR3 is TGTGCCACCTGGGACAGGCCCAACTCTTATAAGAAACTCTTT. This chain links TRGV8 with TRGJ1 or TRGJ2. Germline V gene sequence: CDR1 VENAVY, CDR2 YDSYNSRV. The CDR3 extends over 14 amino acids. Unmatched junction bases numbered 12, after V lost 4 bases and J lost 6 bases.

This clone was seen only a few times. A much larger clone sits a single nucleotide away, making a read error possible. This rearrangement joins TRGV2 to TRGJP1. This CDR3 has 15 amino acids. CDR1 EGSNGY and CDR2 YDSYNSKV come from the germline V gene. CDR3 DNA sequence: TGTGCCACCTGGGACGGTTATACCACTGGTTGGTCCAAGATATTT. Translated, it gives CATWDGYTTGWSKIF.

The J gene is TRGJ1 or TRGJ2, the V gene TRGV9. Trimming at V came to 0 bases and at J to 9 bases, leaving 2 bases not matched to a gene. Germline V CDR1 and CDR2: GITISATS, ISYDGTV (reference sequence). The CDR3 runs 11 residues. The CDR3 is CALWEVSKKLF. CDR3 coding DNA: TGTGCCTTGTGGGAGGTGTCTAAGAAACTCTTT.

This clone was detected only a few times. The protein given in TCRdb and the translation of the DNA differ at residue 7, and the sequence presented here derives from the DNA. V usage is TRGV10 and J usage is TRGJ1 or TRGJ2. TRGV10 is given ORF status, its function remaining uncertain. This CDR3 is 15 amino acids long. V gave up 8 bases and J gave up 4 bases; unmatched junction bases: 15. The CDR3 DNA reads TGTGCTGCGTGGCCTACCCTTTTGGGCTATTATAAGAAACTCTTT. Residues: CAAWPTLLGYYKKLF.

This clone turned up a few times. Given a much more abundant clone one base away, this may be a read error. In the same sample, other DNA sequences code for this CDR3. V and J are TRGV2 and TRGJ1 or TRGJ2. Germline V CDR1 and CDR2: EGSNGY, YDSYNSKV. This CDR3 is built from 12 residues. The CDR3 DNA follows: TGCGCCACCTGGGACGGGCTTAGTAAGAAACTCTTT. This gives the protein CATWDGLSKKLF.